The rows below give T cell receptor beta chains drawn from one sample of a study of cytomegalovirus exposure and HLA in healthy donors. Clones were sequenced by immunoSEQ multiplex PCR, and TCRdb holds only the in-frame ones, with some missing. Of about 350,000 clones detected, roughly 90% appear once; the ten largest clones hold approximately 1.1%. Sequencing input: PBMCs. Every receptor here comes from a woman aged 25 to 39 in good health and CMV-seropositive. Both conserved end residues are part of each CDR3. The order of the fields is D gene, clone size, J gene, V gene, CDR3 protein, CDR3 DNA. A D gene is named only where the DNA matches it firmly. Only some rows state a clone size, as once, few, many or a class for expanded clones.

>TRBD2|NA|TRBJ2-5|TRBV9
CASSTSGIQETQYF
TGTGCCAGCAGCACTAGCGGGATTCAAGAGACCCAGTACTTC
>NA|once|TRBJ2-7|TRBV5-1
CASSLDPWERYEQYF
TGCGCCAGCAGCTTGGATCCGTGGGAAAGGTACGAGCAGTACTTC
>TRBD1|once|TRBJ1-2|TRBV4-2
CASSQDNRGQKYGYTF
TGTGCCAGCAGCCAAGATAATCGGGGACAGAAATATGGCTACACCTTC
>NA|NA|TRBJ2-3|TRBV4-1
CASSQDGTSTDTQYF
TGCGCCAGCAGCCAAGATGGCACTAGCACAGATACGCAGTATTTT
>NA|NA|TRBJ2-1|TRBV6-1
CASSEGLALNEQFF
TGTGCCAGCAGTGAGGGCCTAGCGTTGAATGAGCAGTTCTTC
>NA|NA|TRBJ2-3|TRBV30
CAWSSTGSTDTQYF
TGTGCCTGGTCCTCGACGGGCAGCACAGATACGCAGTATTTT
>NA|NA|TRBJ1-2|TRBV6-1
CASRGDWGVYGYTF
TGTGCCAGCAGAGGGGATTGGGGGGTATATGGCTACACCTTC
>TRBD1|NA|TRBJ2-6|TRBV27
CASTTLQGGLDSGANVLTF
TGTGCCAGCACTACCTTACAGGGGGGCCTTGACTCTGGGGCCAACGTCCTGACTTTC
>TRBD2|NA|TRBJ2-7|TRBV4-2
CASSVKWREHHEQYF
TGTGCCAGCAGCGTAAAATGGCGGGAGCACCACGAGCAGTACTTC
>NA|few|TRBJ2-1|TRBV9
CASSGDAASYNEQFF
TGTGCCAGCAGCGGAGACGCGGCCTCCTACAATGAGCAGTTCTTC
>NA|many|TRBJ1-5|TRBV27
CASRMPGSNQPQHF
TGTGCCAGCCGGATGCCGGGCTCCAATCAGCCCCAGCATTTT
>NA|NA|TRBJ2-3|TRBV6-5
CASSYMGASTDTQYF
TGTGCCAGCAGTTACATGGGGGCTAGCACAGATACGCAGTATTTT
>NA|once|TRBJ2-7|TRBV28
CASSWDKTRGGTYEQYF
TGTGCCAGCAGTTGGGATAAGACTAGAGGAGGGACCTACGAGCAGTACTTC
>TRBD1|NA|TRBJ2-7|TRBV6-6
CASSLRDSPYEQYF
TGTGCCAGCAGCCTACGGGACAGCCCCTACGAGCAGTACTTC
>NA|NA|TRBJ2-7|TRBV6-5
CASSESYEQYF
TGTGCCAGCAGTGAAAGCTACGAGCAGTACTTC
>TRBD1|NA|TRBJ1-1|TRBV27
CASSDRGLNTEAFF
TGTGCCAGCAGTGACAGGGGGCTGAACACTGAAGCTTTCTTT
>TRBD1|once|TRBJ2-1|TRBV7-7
CASSQLRTGNEQFF
TGTGCCAGCAGCCAGTTAAGGACAGGCAATGAGCAGTTCTTC
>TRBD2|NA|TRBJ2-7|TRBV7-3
CASSPQRGPPEQYF
TGTGCCAGCAGTCCTCAGCGGGGACCGCCCGAGCAGTACTTC
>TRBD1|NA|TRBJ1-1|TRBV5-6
CASSHRGPNTEAFF
TGTGCCAGCAGCCACAGGGGGCCCAACACTGAAGCTTTCTTT
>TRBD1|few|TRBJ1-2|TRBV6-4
CASSPGQGNYGYTF
TGTGCCAGCAGCCCGGGACAGGGTAACTATGGCTACACCTTC
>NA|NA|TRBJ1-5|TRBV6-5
CASREGGGNQPQHF
TGTGCCAGCAGGGAAGGCGGTGGCAATCAGCCCCAGCATTTT
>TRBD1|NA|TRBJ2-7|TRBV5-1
CASSLRTGGLSEQYF
TGCGCCAGCAGCCTTCGGACAGGGGGTCTGTCCGAGCAGTACTTC
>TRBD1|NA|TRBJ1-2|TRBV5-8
CASSFWPSGTGGPGYTF
TGTGCCAGCAGCTTTTGGCCCTCTGGGACAGGGGGCCCTGGCTACACCTTC
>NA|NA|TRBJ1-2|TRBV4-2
CASSHTLRERDYGYTF
TGTGCCAGCAGCCACACCCTCCGGGAACGGGACTATGGCTACACCTTC
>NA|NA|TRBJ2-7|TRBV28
CASSLTVTYEQYF
TGTGCCAGCAGTTTAACGGTAACCTACGAGCAGTACTTC
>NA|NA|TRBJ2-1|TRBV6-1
CASRETGGSYNEQFF
TGTGCCAGCAGGGAAACAGGTGGTTCCTACAATGAGCAGTTCTTC
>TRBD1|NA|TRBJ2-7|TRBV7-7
CASSLAGQGGYEQYF
TGTGCCAGCAGCTTAGCGGGACAGGGTGGTTACGAGCAGTACTTC
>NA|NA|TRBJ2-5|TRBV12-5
CASVRRVETQYF
TGTGCTAGTGTCAGACGGGTCGAGACCCAGTACTTC
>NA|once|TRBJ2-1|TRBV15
CATSRDGGNNEQFF
TGTGCCACCAGCAGAGATGGCGGGAACAATGAGCAGTTCTTC
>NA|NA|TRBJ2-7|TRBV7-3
CASSLSYRESSYEQYF
TGTGCCAGCAGCTTAAGTTACAGGGAGAGCTCCTACGAGCAGTACTTC
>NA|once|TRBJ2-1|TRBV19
CASSAPRSEISSYNEQFF
TGTGCCAGTAGCGCCCCCAGATCAGAAATCAGCTCCTACAATGAGCAGTTCTTC
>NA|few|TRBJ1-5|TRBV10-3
CAISTVGPNQPQHF
TGTGCCATCAGTACGGTAGGACCAAATCAGCCCCAGCATTTT
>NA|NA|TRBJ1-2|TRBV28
CASSYAGIYGYTF
TGTGCCAGCAGTTACGCAGGGATCTATGGCTACACCTTC
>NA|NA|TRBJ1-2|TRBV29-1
CSVETRQEAYGYTF
TGCAGCGTTGAGACCCGACAGGAGGCCTATGGCTACACCTTC
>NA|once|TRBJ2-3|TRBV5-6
CASSLLRGRMSDTQYF
TGTGCCAGCAGCTTGCTTCGGGGGCGAATGTCGGATACGCAGTATTTT
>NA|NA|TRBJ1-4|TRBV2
CASSELLAWQTNEKLFF
TGTGCCAGCAGTGAACTTCTGGCGTGGCAGACGAATGAAAAACTGTTTTTT
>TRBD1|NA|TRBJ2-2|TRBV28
CASSSGQGDTGELFF
TGTGCCAGCAGTTCCGGACAGGGGGACACCGGGGAGCTGTTTTTT
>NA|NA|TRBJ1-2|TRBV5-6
CASKTLEDSYTF
TGTGCCAGCAAGACCCTCGAGGACAGCTACACCTTC
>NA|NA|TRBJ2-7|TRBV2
CASSPDGVSYEQYF
TGTGCCAGCAGCCCGGACGGAGTCTCCTACGAGCAGTACTTC
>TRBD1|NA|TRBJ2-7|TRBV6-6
CASSYRGEQYF
TGTGCCAGCAGCTACAGGGGGGAGCAGTACTTC
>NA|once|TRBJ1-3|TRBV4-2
CASSQERQGLSGNTIYF
TGTGCCAGCAGCCAAGAACGGCAGGGGCTCTCTGGAAACACCATATATTTT
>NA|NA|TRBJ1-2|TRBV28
CASSHTQFTNYGYTF
TGTGCCAGCAGTCACACACAGTTTACTAACTATGGCTACACCTTC
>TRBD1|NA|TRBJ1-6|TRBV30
CAWRGDRHRGSPLHF
TGTGCCTGGAGAGGGGATAGGCACAGGGGGAGTCCCCTCCACTTT
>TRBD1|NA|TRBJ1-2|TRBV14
CASSYRGQGGGYTF
TGTGCCAGCAGCTATCGAGGACAGGGTGGGGGCTACACCTTC
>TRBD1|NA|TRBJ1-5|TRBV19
CASRLRDRADQPQHF
TGTGCCAGTAGGTTGCGGGACAGGGCGGATCAGCCCCAGCATTTT
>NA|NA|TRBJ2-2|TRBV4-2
CASSQALLARTGELFF
TGTGCCAGCAGCCAAGCCCTATTAGCTCGGACCGGGGAGCTGTTTTTT
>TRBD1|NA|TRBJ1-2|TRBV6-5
CASSSPRQGGYGYTF
TGTGCCAGCAGCTCACCCCGACAGGGCGGCTATGGCTACACCTTC
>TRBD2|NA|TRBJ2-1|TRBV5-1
CASSLVGTSGNEQFF
TGCGCCAGCAGCTTGGTTGGCACTAGCGGTAATGAGCAGTTCTTC
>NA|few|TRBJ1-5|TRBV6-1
CASSEVPRSNQPQHF
TGTGCCAGCAGTGAAGTGCCTAGGAGCAATCAGCCCCAGCATTTT
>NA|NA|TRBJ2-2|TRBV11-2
CASSLVMPNTGELFF
TGTGCCAGCAGCTTAGTAATGCCGAACACCGGGGAGCTGTTTTTT
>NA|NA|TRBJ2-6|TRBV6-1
CASSTQGSGANVLTF
TGTGCCAGCAGTACCCAGGGGTCTGGGGCCAACGTCCTGACTTTC
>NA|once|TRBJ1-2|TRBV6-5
CASSQTGSYGYTF
TGTGCCAGCAGCCAGACAGGATCCTATGGCTACACCTTC